Listed below are T cell receptor beta chains from one sample, sequenced in a study of CD8 T cells in Susac syndrome. TCRdb re-called the immunoSEQ multiplex PCR reads with MiXCR, one entry per CDR3 protein. The sample comprises some 130,000 distinct CDR3 sequences, 95% of which are singletons, and more than 0.15% rests with the top ten. The sequencing input was CD8+ T cells from PBMCs. These receptors were collected from a human donor with Susac syndrome. Both conserved end residues are part of each CDR3. A D gene is named only where the DNA matches it firmly. Only some rows state a clone size, as once, few, many or a class for expanded clones.

>TRBV28|TRBJ2-1|.|.
TGTGCCAGCGAAGCCTTTAAGGGGGGATCCTACAATGAGCAGTTCTTC
CASEAFKGGSYNEQFF
>TRBV20-1|TRBJ2-1|.|once
TGCAGTGCTAGGGAACTCAGCTCCTACAATGAGCAGTTCTTC
CSARELSSYNEQFF
>TRBV20-1|TRBJ2-3|.|once
TGCAGTGCTAGACAATCACCAGATACGCAGTATTTT
CSARQSPDTQYF
>TRBV9|TRBJ1-2|.|once
TGTGCCAGCAGCGTAGCGGTGACAGCCTCAAACTATGGCTACACCTTC
CASSVAVTASNYGYTF
>TRBV12-3/TRBV12-4|TRBJ2-7|.|.
TGTGCCAGCAGTTTAATGGCGTCCTACGAGCAGTACTTC
CASSLMASYEQYF
>TRBV12-3/TRBV12-4|TRBJ1-2|.|.
TGTGCCAGCAGGGAGGCAACCCGACTTTATGGCTACACCTTC
CASREATRLYGYTF
>TRBV6-5|TRBJ2-7|.|.
TGTGCCAGCAGTTACTCCGGCGGGTCCTACGAGCAGTACTTC
CASSYSGGSYEQYF
>TRBV5-1|TRBJ2-3|TRBD2|.
TGCGCCAGCAGCCCCGAGCTAGCGGGGACAGATACGCAGTATTTT
CASSPELAGTDTQYF
>TRBV28|TRBJ2-1|.|.
TGTGCCAGCACCTCGCCCGACAATGAGCAGTTCTTC
CASTSPDNEQFF
>TRBV9|TRBJ2-7|.|once
TGTGCCAGCAGCGTAGGAACAGGGACCGAGTACGAGCAGTACTTC
CASSVGTGTEYEQYF
>TRBV5-4|TRBJ2-1|.|.
TGTGCCAGCAGTACCGGGACCCCCAGTGATGAGCAGTTCTTC
CASSTGTPSDEQFF
>TRBV6-2/TRBV6-3|TRBJ2-7|.|few
TGTGCCAGCGGGAGTCACGAGCAGTACTTC
CASGSHEQYF
>TRBV6-6|TRBJ1-1|.|.
TGTGCCAGCAGTTACCCCTCAGGGAAAGGGAACACTGAAGCTTTCTTT
CASSYPSGKGNTEAFF
>TRBV2|TRBJ2-4|.|.
TGTGCCAGCAGTGTTGCCAACATTCAGTACTTC
CASSVANIQYF
>TRBV29-1|TRBJ2-1|TRBD2|.
TGCAGCGTCCCCCCGGGACTAGCGCCCTCCTACAATGAGCAGTTCTTC
CSVPPGLAPSYNEQFF
>TRBV28|TRBJ2-7|.|.
TGTGCCAGCAGTCTATTGGGGGCTTACCACGAGCAGTACTTC
CASSLLGAYHEQYF
>TRBV19|TRBJ1-1|TRBD1|.
TGTGCCAGTAGTATCGGGACAGGGATGAACACTGAAGCTTTCTTT
CASSIGTGMNTEAFF
>TRBV24-1|TRBJ1-2|TRBD1|.
TGTGCCACCAGTGATGTGCAGGGGGTACGTGGCTACACCTTC
CATSDVQGVRGYTF
>TRBV24-1|TRBJ1-1|.|.
TGTGCCACAAGGAAGCGGACTGAAGCTTTCTTT
CATRKRTEAFF
>TRBV2|TRBJ2-2|.|.
TGTGCCAGCAGGTGGCCAGGGGAGACCGGGGAGCTGTTTTTT
CASRWPGETGELFF
>TRBV6-1|TRBJ2-5|TRBD2|.
TGTGCCAGCAGTCCACTAGCGACGGAAGAGACCCAGTACTTC
CASSPLATEETQYF
>TRBV7-9|TRBJ2-7|TRBD2|.
TGTGCCAGCAGGCCAACTAGCGGGAGCGAAGAGCAGTACTTC
CASRPTSGSEEQYF
>TRBV7-8|TRBJ2-5|TRBD1|.
TGTGCCAGCAGCCGACAGGGGGGCTGGGAGACCCAGTACTTC
CASSRQGGWETQYF